The 18 T cell receptor beta chains listed next were all sequenced from one sample in a study of breast tumors, draining lymph nodes, adjacent tissues. Axillary draining lymph nodes of breast cancer patients supplied the node samples. MiXCR was run by TCRdb on the multiplex PCR reads, yielding one entry per CDR3 protein. This repertoire shows some 250,000 distinct CDR3 sequences, around 34% found once; its top ten account for under 4.5%. The sequencing sample was made of axillary lymph node tissue. All receptors derive from a female donor with breast cancer. Some clones in this sample may be carry-over from other donors' samples.

On this clonotype itself: A junction end diverges from the germline sequence, so it may reflect a read error. The V and J genes are TRBV28 and TRBJ2-7; 7 bases fit TRBD1. Germline-derived CDR1 and CDR2 are MDHEN and SYDVKM. This CDR3 spans 15 amino acids. Written as DNA, the CDR3 is TGTGCCAGCAGTTCGTCCGGGACAGATCTCTACGAGCAGTGCTTC. Encoded protein: CASSSSGTDLYEQCF.

This clonotype was seen ten or more times. V and J are TRBV18 and TRBJ1-2; D perhaps matches TRBD1 (6 bases). Germline V gene data show CDR1 as KGHSH and CDR2 as LQKENI. The CDR3 covers 13 residues. The V end lost 1 base, the J end lost 6 bases, and 9 bases lay between the germline ends. In DNA form, the CDR3 reads TGTGCCAGCTCACCACTTGAGGGGGATGGCTACACCTTC. Translation: CASSPLEGDGYTF.

This clonotype occurred many times. CDR3 in amino acids: CASSSTEGGEGTDTQYF. The CDR3 DNA reads TGCGCCAGCAGCTCAACGGAGGGGGGGGAAGGCACAGATACGCAGTATTTT. The rearrangement links TRBV5-1 to TRBJ2-3; D might be TRBD2 (7 bases). Per the germline V gene, CDR1 is SGHRS and CDR2 is YFSETQ. Deletions cut 3 bases from V and 1 base from J, with 18 bases between. The CDR3 extends over 17 amino acids. Using reference TRBV5-1 and TRBJ2-3 for the parts outside the CDR3, the full variable domain is KAGVTQTPRYLIKTRGQQVTLSCSPISGHRSVSWYQQTPGQGLQFLFEYFSETQRNKGNFPGRFSGRQFSNSRSEMNVSTLELGDSALYLCASSSTEGGEGTDTQYFGPGTRLTVL.

Many counts were recorded for this clonotype. A much larger clone lies a single base off, so this may be a read error. V usage is TRBV15 and J usage is TRBJ2-5; unclear D gene. The CDR3 runs to 20 residues. Germline CDR1 reads LNHNV; CDR2 reads YYDKDF (reference sequence). DNA for the CDR3: TGTGCCACCAGCAGAGATGGAAGGTTAAGTATTGGCTCCCTCCGAGAGACCCACTACTTC. Amino acids: CATSRDGRLSIGSLRETHYF. Filled out from reference TRBV15 and TRBJ2-5, the complete variable domain reads DAMVIQNPRYQVTQFGKPVTLSCSQTLNHNVMYWYQQKSSQAPKLLFHYYDKDFNNEADTPDNFQSRRPNTSFCFLDIRSPGLGDTAMYLCATSRDGRLSIGSLRETHYFGPGTRLLVL.

The gene calls are TRBV2 and TRBJ2-5, with a tentative D call TRBD1 (6 bases). Germline CDR1 SNHLY, CDR2 FYNNEI. V dropped 8 bases and J dropped 1 base, with 11 bases sitting between them. The CDR3 covers 13 residues. For the CDR3, the DNA is TGTGCCAGCGGGACGGACAGCCAAGAGACCCAGTACTTC. Its translation: CASGTDSQETQYF.

This clonotype was detected many times. The junction differs from germline at one of its ends, possibly a read error. The chain combines TRBV7-9 with TRBJ2-5; 8 bases fit TRBD2. The CDR3 contains 15 residues. The V gene's germline CDR1 is SEHNR and CDR2 FQNEAQ (reference sequence). Here the CDR3 DNA reads TGTGCCAGCAGCTCCAGCGGGGGCCGCCAAGAGACCCAGCACTTC. This sequence encodes CASSSSGGRQETQHF.

Ten or more counts support this clonotype. The chain carries TRBV15 and TRBJ2-3; the D is unclear. Trimming pared 1 base from V and 2 bases from J, leaving 10 bases between. The CDR3 contains 15 residues. CDR1 is LNHNV and CDR2 is YYDKDF in the germline V gene (reference sequence). CDR3 residues: CATSRGDTLTDTQYF. In nucleotides, the CDR3 is TGTGCCACCAGCAGAGGCGACACACTCACAGATACGCAGTATTTT.

In its sample, this clonotype was seen a few times. The chain joins TRBV6-1 to TRBJ1-2; D not resolved. This CDR3 spans 12 amino acids. Germline V gene data show CDR1 as MNHNS and CDR2 as SASEGT. V gave up 0 bases and J gave up 7 bases, with 6 bases separating them. The CDR3 region is CASSEADSGYTF. CDR3 nucleotide sequence: TGTGCCAGCAGTGAAGCCGACTCTGGCTACACCTTC.

This clonotype has at least ten counts. This chain connects TRBV19 to TRBJ2-3; perhaps TRBD2 as D (6 bases). This CDR3 is built from 17 residues. V lost 5 bases and J lost 0, with 18 bases in between. Germline-derived CDR1 and CDR2 are LNHDA and SQIVND (reference sequence). For the CDR3, the DNA is TGTGCCAGTAGTGACTGGGGTAGCGGTGCTAGCACAGATACGCAGTATTTT. Protein sequence: CASSDWGSGASTDTQYF. The variable domain in full, completed from reference TRBV19 and TRBJ2-3, reads DGGITQSPKYLFRKEGQNVTLSCEQNLNHDAMYWYRQDPGQGLRLIYYSQIVNDFQKGDIAEGYSVSREKKESFPLTVTSAQKNPTAFYLCASSDWGSGASTDTQYFGPGTRLTVL.

Of note for this clonotype: A much larger clone lies one base from this, so it may be a read error. The rearrangement joins TRBV20-1 to TRBJ2-3; the D is unclear. The CDR3 has 12 amino acids. Germline loops: CDR1 DFQATT, CDR2 SNEGSKA (reference sequence). The CDR3 nucleotides are TGCAGTGCTAGAGGGCCGAAAGATACGCCGTATTTT. Translation: CSARGPKDTPYF.

This clonotype came up many times. The chain uses TRBV24-1 and TRBJ2-2, with 12 bases aligning to TRBD2. Losses at the gene ends were 5 bases for V and 5 bases for J; bases not matched to a gene: 8. This CDR3 is built from 17 residues. CDR1 and CDR2 (germline): KGHDR, SFDVKD. In nucleotides, the CDR3 is TGTGCCACCAGTGTCCGCGTCGGACTAGCGGGAACCGGGGAGCTGTTTTTT. Translating gives CATSVRVGLAGTGELFF.

This clonotype was observed at least ten times. The chain couples TRBV20-1 to TRBJ1-2; D is unresolved. Between the trimmed V and J ends, which lost 5 bases and 6 bases, there was a span of 19 bases. Looked up from germline, CDR1 is DFQATT and CDR2 is SNEGSKA (reference sequence). This CDR3 is 14 amino acids long. Here the CDR3 DNA reads TGCAGTGCTCCCCGCGGGAGAGCCGGGGATGGCTACACCTTC. Translated, it gives CSAPRGRAGDGYTF.

The V gene is TRBV6-5, the J gene TRBJ2-7, with 8 bases lining up with TRBD1. Trimming cost V 5 bases and J 5 bases; bases outside gene matches: 8. Looked up from germline, CDR1 is MNHEY and CDR2 is SVGAGI. The CDR3 covers 14 residues. CDR3 protein: CASSHGGRGHEQYF. CDR3 DNA: TGTGCCAGCAGTCACGGTGGCAGGGGGCACGAGCAGTACTTC.

This clonotype has a count of ten or more. The rearrangement links TRBV5-6 to TRBJ1-5; the match to TRBD1 covers 11 bases. Germline V gene lookup returns CDR1 SGHDT and CDR2 YYEEEE. The CDR3 consists of 19 residues. Germline trimming cut 3 bases from V and 0 bases from J; bases unmatched to any gene: 11. The CDR3, as DNA: TGTGCCAGCAGCTCCCCCCGGACAGGGGGCATCCATAGCAATCAGCCCCAGCATTTT. Amino acids: CASSSPRTGGIHSNQPQHF.

At least ten counts were recorded for this clonotype. The chain links TRBV19 to TRBJ1-5, with D perhaps matching TRBD1 (6 bases). The germline gives CDR1 LNHDA, CDR2 SQIVND (reference sequence). This CDR3 is 14 amino acids long. V was clipped by 4 bases and J by 5 bases, with 12 bases between them. The CDR3 here is CASSTDSFDQPQHF. In nucleotides, the CDR3 is TGTGCCAGTAGTACGGACAGTTTCGATCAGCCCCAGCATTTT.

The J gene is TRBJ1-2, the V gene TRBV20-1; 11 bases fit TRBD1. Per the germline V gene, CDR1 is DFQATT and CDR2 is SNEGSKA (reference sequence). V was clipped by 3 bases and J by 8 bases; unmatched bases: 20. CDR3 length: 18 residues. The CDR3 DNA follows: TGCAGTGCTAGGATACCAAAAACCGGGACAGGGGGGTTTCGGGGCTACACCTTC. This translates into CSARIPKTGTGGFRGYTF.

This clonotype was seen ten or more times. This chain uses TRBV20-1 with TRBJ2-3, with TRBD2 identical over 10 bases. Per the germline V gene, CDR1 is DFQATT and CDR2 is SNEGSKA (reference sequence). This CDR3 is 13 amino acids long. V lost 2 bases and J lost 9; bases outside the gene matches: 5. The CDR3 here is CSARWLAGVTQYF. The CDR3 DNA is TGCAGTGCTAGATGGCTAGCGGGAGTGACGCAGTATTTT.

The table lists this clonotype with many counts. The chain uses TRBV5-1 and TRBJ2-7; D is possibly TRBD1 or TRBD2 (5 bases each). CDR1 and CDR2 from the germline V gene are SGHRS and YFSETQ. The CDR3 is made up of 14 amino acids. V was trimmed by 4 bases and J by 2 bases, leaving 13 bases between them. The CDR3 protein is CASSVFGGTYEQYF. The CDR3 coding sequence is TGCGCCAGCAGCGTGTTTGGGGGAACCTACGAGCAGTACTTC.